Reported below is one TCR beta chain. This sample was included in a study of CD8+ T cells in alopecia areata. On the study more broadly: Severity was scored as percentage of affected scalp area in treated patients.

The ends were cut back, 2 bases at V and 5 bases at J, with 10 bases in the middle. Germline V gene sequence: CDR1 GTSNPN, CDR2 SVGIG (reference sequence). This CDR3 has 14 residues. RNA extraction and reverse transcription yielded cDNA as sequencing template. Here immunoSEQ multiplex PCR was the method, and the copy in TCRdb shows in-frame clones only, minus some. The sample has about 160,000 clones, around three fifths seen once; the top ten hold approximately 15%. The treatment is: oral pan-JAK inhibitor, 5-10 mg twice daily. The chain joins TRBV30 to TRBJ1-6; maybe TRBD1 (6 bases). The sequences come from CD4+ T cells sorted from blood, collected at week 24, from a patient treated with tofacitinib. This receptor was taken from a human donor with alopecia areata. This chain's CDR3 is CAWSSGTNNSPLHF. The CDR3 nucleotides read TGTGCCTGGAGTTCCGGGACAAATAATTCACCCCTCCACTTT. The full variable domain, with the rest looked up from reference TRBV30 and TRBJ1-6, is SQTIHQWPATLVQPVGSPLSLECTVEGTSNPNLYWYRQAAGRGLQLLFYSVGIGQISSEVPQNLSASRPQDRQFILSSKKLLLSDSGFYLCAWSSGTNNSPLHFGNGTRLTVT.